Shown below are 16 T cell receptor beta chains from a single sample sequenced in a study of T-cell reconstitution after alpha-beta-depleted transplantation in children. Preparation of the TCRbeta library used unique molecular identifiers. TCRdb reprocessed the PCR reads with MiXCR, giving one entry per CDR3 protein. The sample carries 220,000 or so distinct CDR3 sequences, approximately 8.9% recorded once. The sample here was PBMCs, mostly from graft donor cells, taken 180 days after TCRalphabeta/CD19-depleted stem cell transplant. The receptors shown here come from a male patient aged 10 to 17 who had a stem cell transplant for acute lymphoblastic leukemia, so the T cells may come from the graft donor.

This clonotype has a count of ten or more. The rearrangement uses TRBV7-3 and TRBJ2-7; 9 bases align to TRBD2. This CDR3 comprises 15 residues. J lost 7 bases, V lost 1 base, and 8 bases had no gene match. Germline CDR1 is SGHTA and CDR2 is FQGTGA. CDR3 sequence: CASSLMPAGGGEQYF. The CDR3 DNA is TGTGCCAGCAGCTTAATGCCAGCGGGGGGAGGTGAGCAGTACTTC.

The table lists this clonotype with many counts. The chain combines TRBV5-1 with TRBJ2-5; maybe TRBD1 (6 bases). This CDR3 spans 15 amino acids. Germline loops: CDR1 SGHRS, CDR2 YFSETQ. V was cut by 5 bases and J by 2 bases, with 16 bases left in between. CDR3 DNA sequence: TGCGCCAGCAGGATACAGGGCACCGTACAAGAGACCCAGTACTTC. Its translation is CASRIQGTVQETQYF.

This clonotype was seen at least ten times. V usage is TRBV6-1 and J usage is TRBJ1-6; TRBD1 matches at 8 bases. Unmatched junction bases numbered 11, after V lost 6 bases and J lost 7 bases. Germline CDR1 is MNHNS and CDR2 is SASEGT. The CDR3 is made up of 16 amino acids. This CDR3 is CASSVLGQGANSPLHF. The DNA for the CDR3 is TGTGCCAGCAGCGTCCTGGGGCAGGGGGCGAATTCACCCCTCCACTTT.

This clonotype has a count of ten or more. J is TRBJ1-5 and V is TRBV5-1; TRBD1 aligns across 8 bases. The CDR3 covers 15 residues. V lost 2 bases to trimming and J lost 3 bases; unmatched junction nucleotides: 4. CDR1 SGHRS and CDR2 YFSETQ come from the germline V gene. The CDR3 DNA sequence: TGCGCCAGCAGCTTCACAGGGGGGGACAATCAGCCCCAGCATTTT. It translates to CASSFTGGDNQPQHF.

This rearrangement joins TRBV7-6 to TRBJ2-5; D not resolved. Trimming cost V 2 bases and J 5 bases, with 15 bases left between them. Germline CDR1 reads SGHVS; CDR2 reads FNYEAQ. This CDR3 region has 15 residues. In DNA form, the CDR3 reads TGTGCCAGCAGCTTAAGAGAGAGGCGCACGGAGACCCAGTACTTC. This sequence encodes CASSLRERRTETQYF.

This clonotype has a count of ten or more. The gene calls are TRBV29-1 and TRBJ2-7; 9 bases are a match to TRBD2. The CDR3 has 14 amino acids. Losses at the gene ends were 6 bases for V and 1 base for J; bases not matched to a gene: 7. Germline V lookup: CDR1 SQVTM, CDR2 ANQGSEA. CDR3 loop: CSVAASGASYEQYF. The DNA for the CDR3 is TGCAGCGTGGCGGCTAGCGGGGCATCCTACGAGCAGTACTTC.

This clonotype was seen many times. J is TRBJ2-1 and V is TRBV12-3 or TRBV12-4; 9 bases align to TRBD1. V shed 5 bases and J 7 bases; nucleotides not matched to a gene: 6. This CDR3 contains 14 residues. For the CDR3, the DNA is TGTGCCAGCAGTCAAGGGACAGGGAGGAATGAGCAGTTCTTC. This encodes CASSQGTGRNEQFF.

V and J are TRBV10-1 and TRBJ2-1; 9 nucleotides match TRBD1. Germline V gene data show CDR1 as WNHNN and CDR2 as SYGVQD (reference sequence). The CDR3 consists of 15 residues. J gave up 7 bases and V 9 bases, and 13 bases lay outside the gene matches. This chain's CDR3 is CARVGDRDRENEQFF. The CDR3 coding sequence is TGCGCCAGAGTTGGAGATCGGGACAGGGAAAATGAGCAGTTCTTC.

As regards this clonotype: This may be a read error: a much more frequent sequence differs by one nucleotide. The chain couples TRBV6-2 or TRBV6-3 to TRBJ2-1; 9 bases are a match to TRBD2. The germline V gene has CDR1 MNHEY and CDR2 SVGEGT. This CDR3 is built from 16 residues. This CDR3 reads CAGSTSGYSSYNEQFF. CDR3 nucleotide sequence: TGTGCCGGCAGTACTAGCGGGTACAGCTCCTACAATGAGCAGTTCTTC.

This clonotype was detected many times. V is TRBV12-3 or TRBV12-4 and J is TRBJ1-2; TRBD1 agrees at 8 bases. The CDR3 consists of 12 residues. Trimming cost V 3 bases and J 7 bases; bases outside gene matches: 1. As DNA, the CDR3 is TGTGCCAGCAGTTTGGACAGGGCTGGCTACACCTTC. Its protein product is CASSLDRAGYTF.

This clonotype was seen many times. The chain couples TRBV11-2 to TRBJ2-1; D is tentatively TRBD1 or TRBD2 (5 bases each). Trimming stripped 6 bases from V and 5 bases from J, with 11 bases between. The CDR3 spans 13 residues. The germline CDR1 and CDR2 sequences are SGHAT and FQNNGV. The CDR3 protein is CASSQGPHNEQFF. CDR3 DNA: TGTGCCAGCAGTCAGGGACCTCACAATGAGCAGTTCTTC.

This clonotype was picked up many times. This chain links TRBV10-3 with TRBJ2-1; TRBD1 might be the D (6 bases). This CDR3 comprises 14 residues. V lost 6 bases and J lost 6, with 15 bases in between. CDR1 and CDR2 (germline): ENHRY, SYGVKD. The CDR3 DNA follows: TGTGCCATCAGCGAGATCGGACAGTTCAATGAGCAGTTCTTC. This sequence encodes CAISEIGQFNEQFF.

This clonotype occurred many times. The J gene is TRBJ2-2, the V gene TRBV7-6, with 7 bases matching TRBD2. The CDR3 has 15 amino acids. After removal of 1 base from V and 6 bases from J, the junction contained 5 bases not matched to a gene. Germline-derived CDR1 and CDR2 are SGHVS and FNYEAQ. The CDR3 sequence: CASSLETSLAGELFF. DNA of the CDR3: TGTGCCAGCAGCTTAGAGACTAGCTTAGCCGGGGAGCTGTTTTTT.

This sequence joins TRBV6-1 and TRBJ2-3; perhaps D is TRBD1 or TRBD2 (7 bases each). CDR3 size: 16 residues. Germline V lookup: CDR1 MNHNS, CDR2 SASEGT. V lost 5 bases to trimming and J lost 4 bases, with 19 bases between them. The DNA for the CDR3 is TGTGCCAGCAGTCCGGGGAGGGGGCGTTGGGCAGATACGCAGTATTTT. Encoded protein: CASSPGRGRWADTQYF.

This clonotype was counted at least ten times. The rearrangement links TRBV24-1 to TRBJ2-7; TRBD1 aligns across 7 bases. Germline V CDR1 and CDR2: KGHDR, SFDVKD. V dropped 5 bases and J dropped 6; count of bases not matched to a gene: 3. The CDR3 sequence is 12 residues long. In DNA, the CDR3 is TGTGCCACCAGTGGATACAGGGGCGAGCAGTACTTC. It translates to CATSGYRGEQYF.

This clonotype was counted ten times or more. The rearrangement joins TRBV5-1 to TRBJ2-3; D possibly corresponds to TRBD2 (5 bases). Trimming took 0 bases from V and 0 from J, leaving 11 bases between them. Germline V gene data show CDR1 as SGHRS and CDR2 as YFSETQ. This CDR3 is 16 amino acids long. The CDR3 protein is CASSLGPTGSTDTQYF. As DNA, the CDR3 is TGCGCCAGCAGCTTGGGCCCCACGGGAAGCACAGATACGCAGTATTTT.